This T cell receptor beta chain is from a study of CD8 T cells in Susac syndrome. With respect to this clonotype: No antigen is known for it.

Study-wide results and limits: By the study's own acknowledgment, its TCR sequencing and HLA analysis included relatively few individuals.

V lost 3 bases to trimming and J lost 0 bases; unmatched junction nucleotides: 5. The germline V gene has CDR1 MGHRA and CDR2 YSYEKL. This CDR3 is 15 amino acids long. CD8+ and CD4+ blood T cells underwent TCR beta sequencing. Random hexamers were used to reverse transcribe an amount of about 0.45 to 1 ug RNA. The authors amplified TCR beta CDR3 across 54 Vbeta and 13 Jbeta using immunoSEQ multiplex PCR. One entry per CDR3 protein, called by TCRdb with MiXCR from the immunoSEQ multiplex PCR reads. The repertoire holds about 130,000 distinct CDR3 sequences, with around 91% as singletons. V is TRBV4-1 and J is TRBJ2-7, with TRBD2 matching over 7 bases. The clonotype originates from a human donor with multiple sclerosis. Material: CD8+ T cells from PBMCs. The CDR3 nucleotides read TGCGCCAGCAGCCAGGGGAGGGGAACCTCCTACGAGCAGTACTTC. Amino acids: CASSQGRGTSYEQYF.